Below are 4 T cell receptor beta chains sequenced from a single sample in a study of PD-1 blockade in classical Hodgkin lymphoma. TCRdb keeps only in-frame clones here, not all; method: immunoSEQ multiplex PCR. The sample contains roughly 86,000 clones, 65% to 85% of which appear only once. Described time point: cycle 4 day 1 (C4D1), after five to seven weeks of nivolumab. Every patient experienced relapse after autologous stem cell transplantation, and brentuximab vedotin exposure varied. This specimen was peripheral blood mononuclear cells (PBMCs), taken before the fourth cycle of nivolumab. The receptor source for this set is a human donor with classical Hodgkin lymphoma.

This rearrangement joins TRBV28 to TRBJ2-1; a weak D match, TRBD2 (5 bases). From germline, CDR1 is MDHEN and CDR2 SYDVKM. This CDR3 region has 15 residues. Trimming took off 2 bases at V and 6 bases at J, with 14 bases between the two ends. The CDR3 DNA reads TGTGCCAGCAGTTTACGGGCCACTAGTAGCAATGAGCAGTTCTTC. Its protein is CASSLRATSSNEQFF.

On this clone: Other DNA sequences in this specimen translate into the identical CDR3. The V call is TRBV5-1, the J call TRBJ2-5; no firm D call. The germline V gene encodes CDR1 SGHRS and CDR2 YFSETQ. The ends were cut back, 2 bases at V and 1 base at J, with 9 bases in the middle. The CDR3 runs 14 residues. The CDR3 loop reads CASSLAQPQETQYF. The CDR3 DNA reads as TGCGCCAGCAGCTTAGCCCAGCCCCAAGAGACCCAGTACTTC.

The chain has TRBV7-2 and TRBJ2-2, with D hard to call. CDR3 length equals 16 residues. V was pared by 1 base and J by 7 bases, with 16 bases between. CDR1 is SGHTA and CDR2 is FQGNSA in the germline V gene. The CDR3 DNA reads TGTGCCAGCAGCTTAGTCTTGACCTCCTCCGGCGGGGAGCTGTTTTTT. Its protein is CASSLVLTSSGGELFF.

The chain couples TRBV18 to TRBJ2-7, with no clear D. Trimming shortened V by 6 bases and J by 2 bases, and 11 bases separated the two germline ends. The CDR3 is 13 residues long. The germline gives CDR1 KGHSH, CDR2 LQKENI. The CDR3 spells CASSPGQTYEQYF. In DNA, the CDR3 is TGTGCCAGCTCGCCTGGTCAGACCTACGAGCAGTACTTC.